Below are 11 T cell receptor beta chains sequenced from a single sample in a study of T cell responses to AZD1222 COVID-19 vaccine. Assay used: immunoSEQ multiplex PCR; TCRdb lists only in-frame clones, some missing. This repertoire shows about 140,000 clones, roughly 91% found once; its top ten account for about 9.1%. The sequenced sample was peripheral blood, obtained on day 0 of AZD1222 vaccination. Every receptor here comes from an adult in good health.

This chain uses TRBV19 with TRBJ2-7, with 11 bases matching TRBD2. V was pared by 3 bases and J by 4 bases, with 5 bases of the junction left unmatched. The germline CDR1 and CDR2 sequences are LNHDA and SQIVND (reference sequence). This CDR3 spans 15 amino acids. CDR3 sequence reads: CASSIQLAGEYEQYF. In DNA form, the CDR3 reads TGTGCCAGTAGTATTCAACTAGCGGGGGAATACGAGCAGTACTTC.

The genes are TRBV11-2 and TRBJ1-3; weak D call: TRBD1 (5 bases). Looked up from germline, CDR1 is SGHAT and CDR2 is FQNNGV. With 6 bases removed from V and 0 bases from J, the gap between germline ends came to 9 bases. This CDR3 region has 14 residues. The CDR3, as DNA: TGTGCCAGCAGGCGGGGCGCCTCTGGAAACACCATATATTTT. It is translated as CASRRGASGNTIYF.

Ten or more counts support this clone. The junction differs from germline at one of its ends, possibly a read error. The gene calls are TRBV7-2 and TRBJ2-7, with D maybe TRBD2 (5 bases). The CDR3 contains 13 residues. The V gene's germline CDR1 is SGHTA and CDR2 FQGNSA. The CDR3 DNA reads as TGTGCCAGCAGCATAGCGCCCGCATACGAGCAGTACTTC. This encodes CASSIAPAYEQYF.

The chain uses TRBV27 and TRBJ2-1; 10 bases line up with TRBD2. CDR3 size: 15 residues. Germline CDR1 MNHEY, CDR2 SMNVEV (reference sequence). V was pared by 6 bases and J by 2 bases, with 4 bases of the junction left unmatched. The CDR3 DNA follows: TGTGCCAGCAGCCCAAGCGGGGGGGCCTACAATGAGCAGTTCTTC. It translates to CASSPSGGAYNEQFF.

The chain uses TRBV27 and TRBJ1-1, with D possibly matching TRBD1 (5 bases). Trimming stripped 5 bases from V and 10 bases from J, with 20 bases between. CDR1 and CDR2 from the germline V gene are MNHEY and SMNVEV (reference sequence). The CDR3 totals 14 residues. The CDR3 coding sequence is TGTGCCAGCAGTATCCACCCTGAGGGGCGCGGAGCTTTCTTT. It translates to CASSIHPEGRGAFF.

The chain uses TRBV7-9 and TRBJ1-5; TRBD1 matches at 8 bases. The CDR3 covers 17 residues. Germline V CDR1 and CDR2: SEHNR, FQNEAQ (reference sequence). The V gene end was trimmed by 1 base and the J gene end by 5 bases; junction bases not matched to a gene: 10. The CDR3 DNA reads as TGTGCCAGCAGCTTAGTTCGGGGGACAGGCCGACATCAGCCCCAGCATTTT. This translates into CASSLVRGTGRHQPQHF.

The rearrangement links TRBV5-5 to TRBJ2-7; D is unclear. Per germline, CDR1 SGHKS and CDR2 YYEKEE (reference sequence). The CDR3 has 14 residues. Deletions cut 0 bases from V and 0 bases from J, with 7 bases between. CDR3 loop: CASSLARASYEQYF. In nucleotides, the CDR3 is TGTGCCAGCAGCTTGGCTCGGGCCTCCTACGAGCAGTACTTC.

The chain links TRBV5-1 to TRBJ2-1; D is possibly TRBD1 or TRBD2 (6 bases each). Germline values: CDR1 SGHRS, CDR2 YFSETQ. This CDR3 comprises 15 residues. V dropped 1 base and J dropped 9 bases, with 17 bases sitting between them. The CDR3 region has the DNA TGCGCCAGCAGCTTGAGGGGGGCTTTGGGCGGTGAGCAGTTCTTC. This encodes CASSLRGALGGEQFF.

The chain employs TRBV15 and TRBJ1-2, with TRBD1 matching 7 bases. The CDR3 length is 16 residues. Germline CDR1 reads LNHNV; CDR2 reads YYDKDF (reference sequence). J lost 7 bases, V lost 0 bases, and 11 bases had no gene match. CDR3: CATSRDNSGTDGGYTF. CDR3 coding DNA: TGTGCCACCAGCAGAGATAATAGTGGGACAGACGGTGGCTACACCTTC.

The V call is TRBV7-8, the J call TRBJ1-6, with D hard to call. Per germline, CDR1 SGHVS and CDR2 FQNEAQ. Trimming pared 3 bases from V and 8 bases from J, leaving 11 bases between. CDR3 length equals 14 residues. The CDR3, as DNA: TGTGCCAGCAGCTTGAGACAAGGTCATTCACCCCTCCACTTT. This codes for CASSLRQGHSPLHF.

The chain uses TRBV19 and TRBJ1-1; D possibly corresponds to TRBD1 (6 bases). The CDR3 runs to 13 residues. Germline CDR1 reads LNHDA; CDR2 reads SQIVND (reference sequence). Trimming stripped 9 bases from V and 1 base from J, with 12 bases between. CDR3 DNA: TGTGCCAGCCAGGGACAAGCGAACACTGAAGCTTTCTTT. This encodes CASQGQANTEAFF.